The present T cell receptor (beta chain) was sequenced within a study of identical twins. TCRdb independently ran MiXCR on the 5' RACE reads; one entry per CDR3 protein. The sample has a few hundred thousand distinct CDR3 sequences, approximately 14% seen once. Germline-derived CDR1 and CDR2 are SGHDT and YYEEEE. Trimming cost V 0 bases and J 7 bases, with 13 bases left between them. CDR3 length: 14 residues. The data also belong to a second study, concerning yellow fever vaccine responses in identical twins.

The sample taken for sequencing was CD4+ T cells sorted from blood. This chain joins TRBV5-6 and TRBJ1-1, with D unclear. The receptor comes from a woman under 30 in good health. CDR3 sequence: CASSLGVRAGEAFF. CDR3 in DNA: TGTGCCAGCAGCTTGGGTGTGAGGGCCGGTGAAGCTTTCTTT.